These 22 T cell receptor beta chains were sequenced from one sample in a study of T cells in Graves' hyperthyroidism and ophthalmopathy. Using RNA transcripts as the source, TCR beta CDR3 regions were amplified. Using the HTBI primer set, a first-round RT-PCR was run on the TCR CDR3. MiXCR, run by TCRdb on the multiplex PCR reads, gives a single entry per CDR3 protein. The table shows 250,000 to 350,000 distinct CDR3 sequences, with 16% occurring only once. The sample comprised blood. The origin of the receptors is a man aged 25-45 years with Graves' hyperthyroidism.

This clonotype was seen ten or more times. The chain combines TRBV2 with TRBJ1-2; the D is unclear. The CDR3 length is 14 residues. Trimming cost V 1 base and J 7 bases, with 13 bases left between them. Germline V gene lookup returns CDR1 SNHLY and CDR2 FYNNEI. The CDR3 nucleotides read TGTGCCAGCAGTGAAGAGAGGGAAACGGGTGGCTACACCTTC. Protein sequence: CASSEERETGGYTF. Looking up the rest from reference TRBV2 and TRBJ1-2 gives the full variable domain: EPEVTQTPSHQVTQMGQEVILRCVPISNHLYFYWYRQILGQKVEFLVSFYNNEISEKSEIFDDQFSVERPDGSNFTLKIRSTKLEDSAMYFCASSEERETGGYTFGSGTRLTVV.

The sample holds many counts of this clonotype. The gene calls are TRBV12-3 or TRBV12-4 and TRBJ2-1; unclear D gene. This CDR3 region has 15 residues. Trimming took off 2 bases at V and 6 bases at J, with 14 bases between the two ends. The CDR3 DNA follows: TGTGCCAGCAGTTTATTGGACCAACACAGCAATGAGCAGTTCTTC. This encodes CASSLLDQHSNEQFF.

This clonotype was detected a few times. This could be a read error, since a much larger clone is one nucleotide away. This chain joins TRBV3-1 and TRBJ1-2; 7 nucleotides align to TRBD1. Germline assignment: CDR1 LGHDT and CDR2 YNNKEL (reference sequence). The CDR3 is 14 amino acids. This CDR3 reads CAGSQGWTGYGYTF. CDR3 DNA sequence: TGTGCCGGCAGCCAAGGCTGGACAGGCTATGGCTACACCTTC.

CDR3 sequence: CSAWDRGARLGVQYF. CDR3 bases: TGCAGCGCATGGGACAGGGGAGCACGACTTGGTGTGCAGTACTTC. The chain is built from TRBV29-1 and TRBJ2-7; 10 bases agree with TRBD1. The CDR3 length is 15 residues. The J segment lost 9 bases and the V segment lost 7 bases, leaving 18 bases of the junction unmatched. Germline CDR1 is SQVTM and CDR2 is ANQGSEA.

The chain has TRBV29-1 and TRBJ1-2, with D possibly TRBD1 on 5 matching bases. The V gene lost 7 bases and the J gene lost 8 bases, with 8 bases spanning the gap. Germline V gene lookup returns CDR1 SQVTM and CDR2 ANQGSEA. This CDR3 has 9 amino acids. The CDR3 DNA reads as TGCAGCGCCAGGGAGGGCTACACCTTC. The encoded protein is CSAREGYTF.

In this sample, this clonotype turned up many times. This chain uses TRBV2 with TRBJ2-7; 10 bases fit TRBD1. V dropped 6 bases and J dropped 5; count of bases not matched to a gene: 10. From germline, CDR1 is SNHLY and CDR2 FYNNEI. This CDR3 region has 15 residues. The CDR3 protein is CASSSGTGAPDEQYF. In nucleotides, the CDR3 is TGTGCCAGCAGCTCCGGGACAGGGGCTCCCGACGAGCAGTACTTC.

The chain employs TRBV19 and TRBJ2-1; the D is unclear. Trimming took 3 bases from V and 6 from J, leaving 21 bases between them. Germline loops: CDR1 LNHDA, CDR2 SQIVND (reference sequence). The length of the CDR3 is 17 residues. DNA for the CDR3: TGTGCCAGTAGTATCTTTCACCGGGTAGGGCCTGGCAATGAGCAGTTCTTC. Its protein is CASSIFHRVGPGNEQFF.

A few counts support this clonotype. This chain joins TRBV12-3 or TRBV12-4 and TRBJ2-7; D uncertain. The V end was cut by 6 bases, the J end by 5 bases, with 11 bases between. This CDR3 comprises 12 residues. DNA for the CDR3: TGTGCCAGCAGCCGGAATCGCGACGAGCAGTACTTC. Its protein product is CASSRNRDEQYF.

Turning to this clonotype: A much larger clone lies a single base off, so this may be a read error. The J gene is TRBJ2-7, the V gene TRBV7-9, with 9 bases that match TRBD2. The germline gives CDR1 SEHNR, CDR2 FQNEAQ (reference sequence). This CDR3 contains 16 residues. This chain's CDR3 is CASSLLGLASSYKQYF. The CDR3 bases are TGTGCCAGCAGCTTACTCGGACTAGCGAGCTCCTACAAGCAGTACTTC.

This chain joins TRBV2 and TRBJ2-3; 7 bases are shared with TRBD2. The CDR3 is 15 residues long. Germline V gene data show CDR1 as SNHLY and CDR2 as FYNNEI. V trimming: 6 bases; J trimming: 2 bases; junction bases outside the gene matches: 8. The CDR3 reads CASSRRGGYTDTQYF. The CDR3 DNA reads TGTGCCAGCAGCCGAAGGGGAGGGTACACAGATACGCAGTATTTT.

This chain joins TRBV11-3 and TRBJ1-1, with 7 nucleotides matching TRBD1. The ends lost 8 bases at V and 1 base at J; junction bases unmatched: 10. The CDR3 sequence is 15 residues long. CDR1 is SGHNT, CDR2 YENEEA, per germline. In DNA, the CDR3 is TGTGCCAGCTCCTCTCCAGGGGGTAGGAACACTGAAGCTTTCTTT. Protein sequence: CASSSPGGRNTEAFF.

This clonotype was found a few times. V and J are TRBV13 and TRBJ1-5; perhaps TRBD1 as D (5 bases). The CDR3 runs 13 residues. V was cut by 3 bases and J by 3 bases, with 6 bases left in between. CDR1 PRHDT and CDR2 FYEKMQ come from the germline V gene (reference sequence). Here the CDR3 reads CASSLGHNQPQHF. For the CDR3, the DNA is TGTGCCAGCAGCTTGGGGCACAATCAGCCCCAGCATTTT.

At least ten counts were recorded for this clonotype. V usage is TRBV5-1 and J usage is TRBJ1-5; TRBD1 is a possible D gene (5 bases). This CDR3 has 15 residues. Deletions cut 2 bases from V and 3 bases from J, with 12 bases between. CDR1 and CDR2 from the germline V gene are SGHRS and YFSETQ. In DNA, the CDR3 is TGCGCCAGCAGCTTCCAGGGTCTTGCCAATCAGCCCCAGCATTTT. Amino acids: CASSFQGLANQPQHF. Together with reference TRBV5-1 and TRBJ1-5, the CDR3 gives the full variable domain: KAGVTQTPRYLIKTRGQQVTLSCSPISGHRSVSWYQQTPGQGLQFLFEYFSETQRNKGNFPGRFSGRQFSNSRSEMNVSTLELGDSALYLCASSFQGLANQPQHFGDGTRLSIL.

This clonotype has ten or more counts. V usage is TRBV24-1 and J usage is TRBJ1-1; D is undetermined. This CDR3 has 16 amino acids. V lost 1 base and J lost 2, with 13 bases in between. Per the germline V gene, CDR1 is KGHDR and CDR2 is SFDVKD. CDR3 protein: CATSDFDVWGNTEAFF. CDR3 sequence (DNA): TGTGCCACCAGTGATTTTGACGTGTGGGGAAACACTGAAGCTTTCTTT.

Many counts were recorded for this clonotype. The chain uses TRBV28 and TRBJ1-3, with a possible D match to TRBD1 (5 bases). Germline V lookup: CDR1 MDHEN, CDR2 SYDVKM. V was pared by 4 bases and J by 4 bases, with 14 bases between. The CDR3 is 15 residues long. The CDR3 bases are TGTGCCAGCAGTTGGGGGGGACGGGGCGGAAACACCATATATTTT. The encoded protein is CASSWGGRGGNTIYF.

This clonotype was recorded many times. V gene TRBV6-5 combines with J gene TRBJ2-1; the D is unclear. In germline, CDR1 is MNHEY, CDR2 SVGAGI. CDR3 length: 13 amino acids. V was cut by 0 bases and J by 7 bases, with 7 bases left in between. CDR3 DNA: TGTGCCAGCAGTTACTCGGGCTGGAATGAGCAGTTCTTC. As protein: CASSYSGWNEQFF.

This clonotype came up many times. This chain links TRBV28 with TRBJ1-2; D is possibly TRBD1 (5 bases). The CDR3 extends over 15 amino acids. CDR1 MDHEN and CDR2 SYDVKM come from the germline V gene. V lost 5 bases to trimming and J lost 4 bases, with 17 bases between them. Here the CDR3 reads CASSPPGTGGYGYTF. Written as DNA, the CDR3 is TGTGCCAGCAGTCCACCTGGGACCGGGGGCTATGGCTACACCTTC.

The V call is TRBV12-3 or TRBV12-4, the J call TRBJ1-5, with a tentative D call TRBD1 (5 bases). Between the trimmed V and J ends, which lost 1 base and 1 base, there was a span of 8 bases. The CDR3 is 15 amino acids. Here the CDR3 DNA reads TGTGCCAGCAGTTTAGGGACATCGAGCAATCAGCCCCAGCATTTT. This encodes CASSLGTSSNQPQHF.

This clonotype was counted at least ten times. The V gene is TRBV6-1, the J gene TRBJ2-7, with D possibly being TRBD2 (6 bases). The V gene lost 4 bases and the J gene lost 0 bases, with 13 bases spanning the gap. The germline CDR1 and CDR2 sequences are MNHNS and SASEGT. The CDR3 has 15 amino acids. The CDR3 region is CASSVLGGDSYEQYF. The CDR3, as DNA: TGTGCCAGCAGTGTTTTGGGCGGGGACTCCTACGAGCAGTACTTC.

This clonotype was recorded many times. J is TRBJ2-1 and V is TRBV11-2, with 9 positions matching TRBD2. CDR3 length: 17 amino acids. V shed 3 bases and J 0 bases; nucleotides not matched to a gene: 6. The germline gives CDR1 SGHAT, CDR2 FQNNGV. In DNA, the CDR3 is TGTGCCAGCAGCTTCCCGTTTAGCGGGAGCTCCTACAATGAGCAGTTCTTC. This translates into CASSFPFSGSSYNEQFF.

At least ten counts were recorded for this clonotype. The CDR3 is CASSLNRIYGYTF. For the CDR3, the DNA is TGCGCCAGCAGCTTGAATAGGATCTATGGCTACACCTTC. The genes are TRBV5-1 and TRBJ1-2; D is unresolved. In germline, CDR1 is SGHRS, CDR2 YFSETQ. Trimming removed 1 base from V and 4 bases from J, with 8 bases in between. The CDR3 has 13 amino acids.

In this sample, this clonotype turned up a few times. CDR3 DNA: TGTGCCATCAGTGGTAAGGAGGGAGGCTACACCTTC. It yields the protein CAISGKEGGYTF. This rearrangement joins TRBV10-3 to TRBJ1-2; no clear D. The ends were cut back, 4 bases at V and 8 bases at J, with 11 bases in the middle. In germline, CDR1 is ENHRY, CDR2 SYGVKD. The CDR3 is 12 residues long.